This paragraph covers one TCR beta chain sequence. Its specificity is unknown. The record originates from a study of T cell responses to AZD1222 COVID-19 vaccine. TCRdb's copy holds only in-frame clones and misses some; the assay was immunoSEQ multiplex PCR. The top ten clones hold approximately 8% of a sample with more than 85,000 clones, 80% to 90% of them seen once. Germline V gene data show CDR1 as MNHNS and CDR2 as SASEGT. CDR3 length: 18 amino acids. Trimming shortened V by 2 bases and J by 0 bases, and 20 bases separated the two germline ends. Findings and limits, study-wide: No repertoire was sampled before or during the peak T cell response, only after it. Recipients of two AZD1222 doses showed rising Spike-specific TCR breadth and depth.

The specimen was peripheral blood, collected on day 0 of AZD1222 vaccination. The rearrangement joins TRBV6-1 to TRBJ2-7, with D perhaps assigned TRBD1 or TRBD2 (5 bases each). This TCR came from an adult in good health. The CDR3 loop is CASSEFSTSGTVSYEQYF. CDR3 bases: TGTGCCAGCAGTGAATTTTCTACCTCCGGGACGGTCTCCTACGAGCAGTACTTC.